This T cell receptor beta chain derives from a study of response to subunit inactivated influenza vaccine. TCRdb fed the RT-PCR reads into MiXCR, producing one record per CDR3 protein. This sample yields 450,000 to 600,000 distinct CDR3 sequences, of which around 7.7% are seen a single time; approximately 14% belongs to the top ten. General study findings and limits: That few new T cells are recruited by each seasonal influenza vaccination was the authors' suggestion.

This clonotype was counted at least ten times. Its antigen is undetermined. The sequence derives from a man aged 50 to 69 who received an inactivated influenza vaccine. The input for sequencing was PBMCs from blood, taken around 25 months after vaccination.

In DNA, the CDR3 is TGTGCCAGCAGCTTAGCGGGAGTGAGTGGAGATACGCAGTATTTT. Residues: CASSLAGVSGDTQYF. This chain uses TRBV7-2 with TRBJ2-3, with D maybe TRBD2 (5 bases). This CDR3 is built from 15 residues. Trimming cost V 0 bases and J 5 bases, with 12 bases left between them. CDR1 SGHTA and CDR2 FQGNSA come from the germline V gene.